The 17 T cell receptor beta chains in this list originate from one sample, sequenced in a study of T cell repertoires in cytomegalovirus infection. Each CDR3 protein gets one entry after TCRdb re-called the reads with MiXCR. Of some 590,000 distinct CDR3 sequences listed, approximately 40% are singletons. Their antigens remain unidentified. The sequences come from cultured PBMCs, collected from culture after CMV antigen stimulation. These receptors all stem from a human donor in good health (CMV status not recorded). Some clones in this sample may be carry-over from other donors' samples.

This clonotype occurred many times. The rearrangement uses TRBV7-6 and TRBJ1-5; a possible D gene is TRBD1 (5 bases). V dropped 5 bases and J dropped 4 bases, with 15 bases sitting between them. The CDR3 consists of 15 residues. Germline assignment: CDR1 SGHVS and CDR2 FNYEAQ. CDR3: CASSTDPGGNQPQHF. CDR3 in DNA: TGTGCCAGCAGCACGGACCCCGGGGGGAATCAGCCCCAGCATTTT. Using reference TRBV7-6 and TRBJ1-5 for the parts outside the CDR3, the full variable domain is GAGVSQSPRYKVTKRGQDVALRCDPISGHVSLYWYRQALGQGPEFLTYFNYEAQQDKSGLPNDRFSAERPEGSISTLTIQRTEQRDSAMYRCASSTDPGGNQPQHFGDGTRLSIL.

This chain joins TRBV12-3 or TRBV12-4 and TRBJ2-6, with D uncertain. This CDR3 comprises 15 residues. V was shortened by 3 bases and J by 0 bases, with 6 bases between the two germline ends. In DNA form, the CDR3 reads TGTGCCAGCAGTTTTGAGCTCTCTGGGGCCAACGTCCTGACTTTC. Protein sequence: CASSFELSGANVLTF.

The V call is TRBV25-1, the J call TRBJ1-4; D gene unclear. Germline CDR1 is MGHDK and CDR2 is SYGVNS. V lost 8 bases and J lost 8, with 6 bases in between. There are 10 residues in the CDR3. CDR3 protein: CASRAEKLFF. CDR3 DNA: TGTGCCAGCCGGGCGGAAAAACTGTTTTTT.

The chain carries TRBV19 and TRBJ2-1; D perhaps matches TRBD2 (6 bases). The V end was cut by 9 bases, the J end by 8 bases, with 14 bases between. The length of the CDR3 is 12 residues. Germline V gene sequence: CDR1 LNHDA, CDR2 SQIVND (reference sequence). The CDR3 DNA is TGTGCCAGCGCCGGGACTCTATATGAGCAGTTCTTC. Protein sequence: CASAGTLYEQFF.

This clonotype was observed a few times. The V and J genes are TRBV20-1 and TRBJ1-6; no definite D call. Germline lookup yields CDR1 DFQATT and CDR2 SNEGSKA (reference sequence). The CDR3 runs to 13 residues. With 6 bases removed from V and 1 base from J, the gap between germline ends came to 7 bases. The CDR3 DNA reads TGCAGTGCAGAGGAATCCTATAATTCACCCCTCCACTTT. It is translated as CSAEESYNSPLHF.

A remark on this clonotype: One end of the junction varies from germline; a read error may be responsible. This chain connects TRBV4-1 to TRBJ2-2, with 7 bases that match TRBD2. The germline V gene has CDR1 MGHRA and CDR2 YSYEKL. This CDR3 comprises 18 residues. CDR3 DNA sequence: TGTGCCAGCAGCGCAATGCCGTGGGAGGGGAGGAACACCGGGGAGCTGTTTTTT. This translates into CASSAMPWEGRNTGELFF.

This chain joins TRBV4-1 and TRBJ2-7; TRBD2 aligns across 7 bases. This CDR3 comprises 14 residues. The ends lost 4 bases at V and 2 bases at J; junction bases unmatched: 5. Germline loops: CDR1 MGHRA, CDR2 YSYEKL. The CDR3 sequence: CASSPSSGTYEQYF. In DNA, the CDR3 is TGCGCCAGCAGCCCTTCCAGCGGGACCTACGAGCAGTACTTC.

This chain joins TRBV25-1 and TRBJ2-7, with TRBD2 as a possible D gene (7 bases). Germline CDR1 is MGHDK and CDR2 is SYGVNS. The CDR3 runs to 15 residues. V was trimmed by 6 bases and J by 4 bases, leaving 19 bases between them. The CDR3: CASSPGAGAGYEQYF. CDR3 in DNA: TGTGCCAGCAGCCCCGGGGCGGGGGCCGGATACGAGCAGTACTTC.

This clonotype was observed at least ten times. The chain's CDR3 is CASSEIAKVNTEAFF. CDR3 sequence (DNA): TGTGCCAGCAGCGAGATAGCCAAAGTGAACACTGAAGCTTTCTTT. The V gene is TRBV7-6, the J gene TRBJ1-1; the D is unclear. V dropped 5 bases and J dropped 0 bases, with 13 bases sitting between them. The CDR3 is 15 residues long. The V gene's germline CDR1 is SGHVS and CDR2 FNYEAQ.

V gene TRBV6-5 combines with J gene TRBJ1-1; a possible D gene is TRBD1 (5 bases). CDR3 length: 15 residues. CDR1 and CDR2 from the germline V gene are MNHEY and SVGAGI. V was pared by 2 bases and J by 7 bases, with 17 bases between. CDR3 in amino acids: CASSYRQITQVEAFF. For the CDR3, the DNA is TGTGCCAGCAGTTACCGACAGATTACTCAGGTTGAAGCTTTCTTT.

The CDR3 reads CASKGLAAITF. In DNA form, the CDR3 reads TGTGCCAGCAAAGGGTTAGCCGCTATTACCTTC. The gene calls are TRBV12-3 or TRBV12-4 and TRBJ1-2; the D is unclear. V lost 7 bases and J lost 14, with 17 bases in between. This CDR3 has 11 residues.

This clonotype was seen a handful of times. CDR3 nucleotide sequence: TGTGCCAGCAGCTTGAGAGGGGTCTACAATGAGCAGTTCTTC. This translates into CASSLRGVYNEQFF. The chain employs TRBV5-4 and TRBJ2-1; D could derive from TRBD1 or TRBD2 (5 bases each). V was clipped by 1 base and J by 3 bases, with 8 bases between them. The CDR3 runs to 14 residues. Germline V gives CDR1 SGHNT, CDR2 YYREEE (reference sequence).

The gene calls are TRBV12-3 or TRBV12-4 and TRBJ2-2, with D unresolved. This CDR3 is built from 13 residues. V was trimmed by 5 bases and J by 4 bases, leaving 8 bases between them. In nucleotides, the CDR3 is TGTGCCAGCAGTATCTACTTCACCGGGGAGCTGTTTTTT. Translating gives CASSIYFTGELFF.

This clonotype was seen more than once but under ten times. The V and J genes are TRBV4-3 and TRBJ2-7; D possibly corresponds to TRBD2 (6 bases). The CDR3 covers 18 residues. V lost 1 base and J lost 2, with 21 bases in between. Germline assignment: CDR1 LGHNA and CDR2 YSLEER. The CDR3 sequence: CASSQGQPGLPITYEQYF. The CDR3 DNA reads as TGCGCCAGCAGCCAAGGCCAACCGGGACTTCCAATAACCTACGAGCAGTACTTC.

The chain carries TRBV5-1 and TRBJ1-2; D call uncertain. In germline, CDR1 is SGHRS, CDR2 YFSETQ. The CDR3 is 15 residues long. The V and J ends lost 0 bases and 8 bases respectively, with 17 bases between them. The CDR3 reads CASSLVAGLLGGYTF. The CDR3 region has the DNA TGCGCCAGCAGCTTGGTGGCCGGCCTTCTTGGAGGCTACACCTTC.

The CDR3 bases are TGTGCCTGGAAGGCACAGAACTACGAGCAGTACTTC. It codes for CAWKAQNYEQYF. The genes are TRBV30 and TRBJ2-7; D gene unclear. The length of the CDR3 is 12 residues. With 4 bases removed from V and 3 bases from J, the gap between germline ends came to 10 bases. The germline V gene encodes CDR1 GTSNPN and CDR2 SVGIG (reference sequence).

This clonotype appeared a single time. The genes are TRBV12-3 or TRBV12-4 and TRBJ1-3, with a weak D call TRBD1 (5 bases). Trimming cost V 7 bases and J 4 bases, with 20 bases left between them. The CDR3 covers 16 residues. This CDR3 reads CASTPTANVGGNTIYF. The CDR3 bases are TGTGCCAGCACCCCGACAGCTAACGTAGGAGGAAACACCATATATTTT.